This T cell receptor beta chain derives from a study of shared clonotypes between healthy human individuals. At the level of the study: The cohort comprised a couple of women and a few men. Their ages spanned 18 to 49 years. General study points: As a rule, naive subsets had a larger estimated richness than memory subsets.

CD4+ cells were split into CD45RA+ naive and CD45RA-negative memory subsets. V trimming: 4 bases; J trimming: 7 bases; junction bases outside the gene matches: 8. Germline V gives CDR1 SGHNT, CDR2 YYREEE (reference sequence). CDR3 length: 14 residues. In the case of this clone: Antigen: not known.

Profiled with immunoSEQ multiplex PCR; TCRdb holds only in-frame clones, not every one. The sample has approximately 940,000 clones; approximately 76% are singletons. The chain combines TRBV5-4 with TRBJ1-1; 9 bases are a match to TRBD1. The material sequenced was memory CD4+ T cells sorted from blood. The subset: CD45RA-negative fraction. This receptor was taken from a man aged 18 to 29 in good health. CDR3 DNA: TGTGCCAGCAGCACGACAGGGGGTATTATTGAAGCTTTCTTT. Translating gives CASSTTGGIIEAFF. The whole variable domain, filled in from reference TRBV5-4 and TRBJ1-1, reads ETGVTQSPTHLIKTRGQQVTLRCSSQSGHNTVSWYQQALGQGPQFIFQYYREEENGRGNFPPRFSGLQFPNYSSELNVNALELDDSALYLCASSTTGGIIEAFFGQGTRLTVV.